This T cell receptor beta chain derives from a study of shared clonotypes between healthy human individuals. Once extracted for a subset, genomic DNA was divided evenly among several immunoSEQ plates. Spread over ten immunoSEQ deep assay plates, unsorted PBMC DNA underwent sequencing. Using immunoSEQ multiplex PCR, the repertoire was profiled, and TCRdb retains in-frame clones only, with some absent. This table has about 490,000 clones, 79% appearing once. V was clipped by 0 bases and J by 1 base, with 7 bases between them. CDR3 length equals 14 residues. Germline values: CDR1 SGHDT, CDR2 YYEEEE. Each of the donors was a healthy adult who was HIV-negative and had not had a recent acute infection or vaccination. Caucasian adults living in Nashville, Tennessee, provided all samples.

The source is a woman between 40 and 55 years old in good health. Some clones in this sample may be carry-over from other donors' samples. The chain links TRBV5-6 to TRBJ1-1; possibly TRBD1 for D (5 bases). Sequenced sample: PBMCs. CDR3 nucleotides: TGTGCCAGCAGCTTGGACCAGGGGAACACTGAAGCTTTCTTT. This encodes CASSLDQGNTEAFF.